This is a list of T cell receptor beta chains from one sample in a study of graft-versus-host responses after intestinal transplantation. These receptors have no known antigen. Assay: immunoSEQ multiplex PCR; the TCRdb copy retains only in-frame clones and omits some. The sample carries about 110,000 clones, over 80% recorded once. Source: unstimulated CD4+ T cells sorted from spleen or lymph node cells, taken before transplant. These receptors originate from a human donor who was the organ donor for an intestinal transplant. The CDR3 runs from the conserved cysteine through the conserved F or W. The D gene is left open where the match is weak. Clone size appears in some rows only: once, few, many, or a class for an expanded clone.

clone_size: .; cdr3_length: 13; v_call: TRBV29-1; d_call: .; j_call: TRBJ1-5; cdr3_nt: TGCAGCGTTGAGTGTCTGGGGGGTCAGCCCCAGCATTTT; cdr3_aa: CSVECLGGQPQHF
clone_size: once; cdr3_length: 15; v_call: TRBV5-6; d_call: .; j_call: TRBJ2-7; cdr3_nt: TGTGCCAGCAGCTTGCAGGGGAAGGGCACCTACGAGCAGTACTTC; cdr3_aa: CASSLQGKGTYEQYF
clone_size: .; cdr3_length: 15; v_call: TRBV19; d_call: .; j_call: TRBJ2-2; cdr3_nt: TGTGCCAGTAGGGACGGACAGAGGAACACCGGGGAGCTGTTTTTT; cdr3_aa: CASRDGQRNTGELFF
clone_size: .; cdr3_length: 14; v_call: TRBV18; d_call: .; j_call: TRBJ1-4; cdr3_nt: TGTGCCAGCTCACCAGGGGGGGCTGATGAAAAACTGTTTTTT; cdr3_aa: CASSPGGADEKLFF
clone_size: .; cdr3_length: 11; v_call: TRBV20-1; d_call: TRBD2; j_call: TRBJ2-4; cdr3_nt: TGCAGTGCTAGTCGGGAGGCTCATCAGTACTTC; cdr3_aa: CSASREAHQYF
clone_size: once; cdr3_length: 15; v_call: TRBV27; d_call: .; j_call: TRBJ1-6; cdr3_nt: TGTGCCAGCAGTTCCAAGCAGGGCCGAGTCTCACCCCTCCACTTT; cdr3_aa: CASSSKQGRVSPLHF
clone_size: once; cdr3_length: 16; v_call: TRBV7-2; d_call: .; j_call: TRBJ2-7; cdr3_nt: TGTGCCAGCAGCTCCCCTTTTGGAGGTATTTCGGACGAGCAGTACTTC; cdr3_aa: CASSSPFGGISDEQYF
clone_size: .; cdr3_length: 18; v_call: TRBV5-1; d_call: TRBD1; j_call: TRBJ2-6; cdr3_nt: TGCGCCAGCAGCTTGACCGTGACAGGGGGCTCTGGGGCCAACGTCCTGACTTTC; cdr3_aa: CASSLTVTGGSGANVLTF
clone_size: .; cdr3_length: 17; v_call: TRBV9; d_call: TRBD1; j_call: TRBJ1-1; cdr3_nt: TGTGCCAGCAGCCCCTATGGTACAGGGGGCATGAACACTGAAGCTTTCTTT; cdr3_aa: CASSPYGTGGMNTEAFF
clone_size: .; cdr3_length: 19; v_call: TRBV4-1; d_call: TRBD2; j_call: TRBJ2-7; cdr3_nt: TGCGCCAGCAGCCATCGGACTAGCGCGGCTAACCTTCTTACCTACGAGCAGTACTTC; cdr3_aa: CASSHRTSAANLLTYEQYF
clone_size: .; cdr3_length: 14; v_call: TRBV10-1; d_call: .; j_call: TRBJ2-2; cdr3_nt: TGCGCCAGCAGTGAAGACGAGAGAACCGGGGAGCTGTTTTTT; cdr3_aa: CASSEDERTGELFF
clone_size: .; cdr3_length: 14; v_call: TRBV2; d_call: .; j_call: TRBJ2-2; cdr3_nt: TGTGCCAGCAGCTACGGGGGATACACCGGGGAGCTGTTTTTT; cdr3_aa: CASSYGGYTGELFF
clone_size: .; cdr3_length: 13; v_call: TRBV10-3; d_call: .; j_call: TRBJ2-1; cdr3_nt: TGTGCCATCAGTGTATCACCTAACAATGAGCAGTTCTTC; cdr3_aa: CAISVSPNNEQFF
clone_size: .; cdr3_length: 12; v_call: TRBV5-6; d_call: .; j_call: TRBJ2-7; cdr3_nt: TGTGCCAGCAGCTTGTTGGGGGACGAGCAGTACTTC; cdr3_aa: CASSLLGDEQYF
clone_size: .; cdr3_length: 14; v_call: TRBV6-5; d_call: TRBD2; j_call: TRBJ2-1; cdr3_nt: TGTGCCAGCGGACTAGCGAGCTCCTACAATGAGCAGTTCTTC; cdr3_aa: CASGLASSYNEQFF
clone_size: .; cdr3_length: 16; v_call: TRBV19; d_call: .; j_call: TRBJ1-3; cdr3_nt: TGTGCCAGTAGGGGGAGGCTTACCTTCTCTGGAAACACCATATATTTT; cdr3_aa: CASRGRLTFSGNTIYF
clone_size: .; cdr3_length: 17; v_call: TRBV19; d_call: TRBD2; j_call: TRBJ2-3; cdr3_nt: TGTGCCAGTCAGGGTAGCGGGAGGTCACGTCGTCTAGATACGCAGTATTTT; cdr3_aa: CASQGSGRSRRLDTQYF
clone_size: .; cdr3_length: 14; v_call: TRBV5-1; d_call: TRBD1; j_call: TRBJ2-1; cdr3_nt: TGCGCCAGCAGCTTGGCCGAAGGGGGCGATGAGCAGTTCTTC; cdr3_aa: CASSLAEGGDEQFF
clone_size: few; cdr3_length: 14; v_call: TRBV7-9; d_call: .; j_call: TRBJ2-4; cdr3_nt: TGTGCCAGCAGCCCCCGACCAGGTGGAAACATTCAGTACTTC; cdr3_aa: CASSPRPGGNIQYF
clone_size: .; cdr3_length: 19; v_call: TRBV12-5; d_call: TRBD2; j_call: TRBJ2-1; cdr3_nt: TGTGCTAGTGGTTTGGTACAGGGACTAGCGGGAGGCTCCTACAATGAGCAGTTCTTC; cdr3_aa: CASGLVQGLAGGSYNEQFF